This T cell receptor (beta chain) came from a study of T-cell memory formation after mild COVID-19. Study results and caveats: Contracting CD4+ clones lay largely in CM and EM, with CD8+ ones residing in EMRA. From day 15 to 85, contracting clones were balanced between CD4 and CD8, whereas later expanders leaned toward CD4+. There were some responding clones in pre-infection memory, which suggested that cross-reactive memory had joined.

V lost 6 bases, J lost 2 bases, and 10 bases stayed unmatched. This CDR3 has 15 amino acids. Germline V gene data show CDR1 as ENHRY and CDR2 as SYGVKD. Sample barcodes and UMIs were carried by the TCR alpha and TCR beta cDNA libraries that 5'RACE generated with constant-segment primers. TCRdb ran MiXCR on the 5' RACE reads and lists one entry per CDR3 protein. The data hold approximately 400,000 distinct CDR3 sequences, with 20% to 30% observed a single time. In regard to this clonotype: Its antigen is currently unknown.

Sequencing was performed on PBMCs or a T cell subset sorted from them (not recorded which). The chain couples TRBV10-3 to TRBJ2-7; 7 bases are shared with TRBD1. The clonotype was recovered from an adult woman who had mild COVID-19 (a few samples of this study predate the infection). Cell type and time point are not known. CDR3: CAIRGHSQGAYEQYF. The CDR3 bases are TGTGCCATCAGGGGTCATTCTCAGGGGGCCTACGAGCAGTACTTC.